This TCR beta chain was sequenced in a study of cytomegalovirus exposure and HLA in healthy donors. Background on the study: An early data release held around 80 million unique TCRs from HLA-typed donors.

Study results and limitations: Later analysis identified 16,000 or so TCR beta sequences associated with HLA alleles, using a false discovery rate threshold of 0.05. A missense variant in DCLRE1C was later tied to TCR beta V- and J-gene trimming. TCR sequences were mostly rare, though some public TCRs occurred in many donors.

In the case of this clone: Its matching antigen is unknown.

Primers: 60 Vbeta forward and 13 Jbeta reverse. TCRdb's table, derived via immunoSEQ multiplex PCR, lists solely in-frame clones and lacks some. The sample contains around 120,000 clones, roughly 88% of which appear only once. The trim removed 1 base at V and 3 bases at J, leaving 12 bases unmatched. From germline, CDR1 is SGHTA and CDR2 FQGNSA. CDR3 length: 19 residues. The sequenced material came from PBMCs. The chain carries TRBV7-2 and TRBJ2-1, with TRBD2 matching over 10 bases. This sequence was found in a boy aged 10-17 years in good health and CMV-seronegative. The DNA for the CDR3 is TGTGCCAGCAGCTTAGAGTCTCTAGCGGGAGCTTCTGGCTACAATGAGCAGTTCTTC. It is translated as CASSLESLAGASGYNEQFF. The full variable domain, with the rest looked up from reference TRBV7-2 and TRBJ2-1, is GAGVSQSPSNKVTEKGKDVELRCDPISGHTALYWYRQSLGQGLEFLIYFQGNSAPDKSGLPSDRFSAERTGGSVSTLTIQRTQQEDSAVYLCASSLESLAGASGYNEQFFGPGTRLTVL.